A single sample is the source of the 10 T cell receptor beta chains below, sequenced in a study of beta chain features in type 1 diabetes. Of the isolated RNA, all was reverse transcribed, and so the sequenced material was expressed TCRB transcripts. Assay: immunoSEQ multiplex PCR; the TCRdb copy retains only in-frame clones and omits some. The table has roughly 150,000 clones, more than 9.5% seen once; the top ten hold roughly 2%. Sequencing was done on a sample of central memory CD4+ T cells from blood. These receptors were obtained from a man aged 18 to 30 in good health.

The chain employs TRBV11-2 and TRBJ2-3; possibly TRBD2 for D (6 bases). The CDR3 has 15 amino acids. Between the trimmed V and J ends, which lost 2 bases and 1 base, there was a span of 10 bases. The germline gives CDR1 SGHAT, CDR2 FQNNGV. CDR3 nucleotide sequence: TGTGCCAGCAGCTTAACGGCTAGCGGCACAGATACGCAGTATTTT. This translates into CASSLTASGTDTQYF. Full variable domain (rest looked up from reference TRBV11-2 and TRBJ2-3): EAGVAQSPRYKIIEKRQSVAFWCNPISGHATLYWYQQILGQGPKLLIQFQNNGVVDDSQLPKDRFSAERLKGVDSTLKIQPAKLEDSAVYLCASSLTASGTDTQYFGPGTRLTVL.

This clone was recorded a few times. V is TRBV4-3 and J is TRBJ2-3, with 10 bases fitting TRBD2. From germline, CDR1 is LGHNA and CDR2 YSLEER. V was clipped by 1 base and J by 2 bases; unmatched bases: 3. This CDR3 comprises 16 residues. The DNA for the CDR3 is TGCGCCAGCAGCCAAGGAGCGGGAGGGAACACAGATACGCAGTATTTT. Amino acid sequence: CASSQGAGGNTDTQYF.

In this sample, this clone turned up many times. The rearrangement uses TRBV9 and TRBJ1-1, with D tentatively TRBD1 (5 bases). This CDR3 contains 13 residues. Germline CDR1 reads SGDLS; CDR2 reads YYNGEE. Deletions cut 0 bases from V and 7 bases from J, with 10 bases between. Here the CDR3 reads CASSVGGTREAFF. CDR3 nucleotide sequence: TGTGCCAGCAGCGTAGGGGGCACCCGTGAAGCTTTCTTT.

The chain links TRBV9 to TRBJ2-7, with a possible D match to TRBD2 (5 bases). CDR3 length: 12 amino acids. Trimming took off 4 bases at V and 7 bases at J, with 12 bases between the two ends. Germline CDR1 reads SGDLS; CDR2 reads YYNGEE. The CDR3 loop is CASSPPAGEQYF. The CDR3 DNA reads TGTGCCAGCAGCCCCCCGGCGGGTGAGCAGTACTTC.

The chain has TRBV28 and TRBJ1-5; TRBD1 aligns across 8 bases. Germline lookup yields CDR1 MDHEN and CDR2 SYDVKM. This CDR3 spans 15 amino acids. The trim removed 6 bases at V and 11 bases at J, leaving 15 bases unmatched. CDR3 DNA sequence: TGTGCCAGCAGCCGCCCCGACAGGGGACAATCAGCCCAGCATTTT. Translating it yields CASSRPDRGQSAQHF.

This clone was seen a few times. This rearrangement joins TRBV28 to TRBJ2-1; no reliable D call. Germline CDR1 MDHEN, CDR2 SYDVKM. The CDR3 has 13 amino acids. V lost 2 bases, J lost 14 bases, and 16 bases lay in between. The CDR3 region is CASSLRLSPMEFF. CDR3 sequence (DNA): TGTGCCAGCAGTTTAAGACTTTCCCCCATGGAGTTCTTC.

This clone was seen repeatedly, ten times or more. The CDR3 here is CASSRDGRNYEQYF. CDR3 nucleotide sequence: TGTGCCAGCTCACGGGACGGCCGGAACTACGAGCAGTACTTC. The rearrangement joins TRBV18 to TRBJ2-7; the D gene could be TRBD1 or TRBD2 (5 bases each). The V and J ends lost 4 bases and 3 bases respectively, with 13 bases between them. The length of the CDR3 is 14 residues. Germline-derived CDR1 and CDR2 are KGHSH and LQKENI. Full variable domain (rest looked up from reference TRBV18 and TRBJ2-7): NAGVMQNPRHLVRRRGQEARLRCSPMKGHSHVYWYRQLPEEGLKFMVYLQKENIIDESGMPKERFSAEFPKEGPSILRIQQVVRGDSAAYFCASSRDGRNYEQYFGPGTRLTVT.

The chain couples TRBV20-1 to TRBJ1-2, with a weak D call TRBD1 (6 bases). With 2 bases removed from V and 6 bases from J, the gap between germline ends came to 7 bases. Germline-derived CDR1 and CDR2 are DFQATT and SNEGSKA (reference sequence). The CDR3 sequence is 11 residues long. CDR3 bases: TGCAGTGCTAGACAGGGGCATGGCTACACCTTC. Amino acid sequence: CSARQGHGYTF.

The CDR3 coding sequence is TGTGCCAGCCGCCTTGAAGACAAGAACACCGGGGAGCTGTTTTTT. This codes for CASRLEDKNTGELFF. The chain employs TRBV2 and TRBJ2-2; D is ambiguous. The germline gives CDR1 SNHLY, CDR2 FYNNEI. The V end lost 8 bases, the J end lost 1 base, and 14 bases lay between the germline ends. This CDR3 is built from 15 residues.

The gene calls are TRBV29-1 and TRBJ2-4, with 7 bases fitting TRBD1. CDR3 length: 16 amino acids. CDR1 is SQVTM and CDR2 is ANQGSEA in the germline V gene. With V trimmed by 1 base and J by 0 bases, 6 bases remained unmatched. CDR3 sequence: CSVEGQGELAKNIQYF. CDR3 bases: TGCAGCGTTGAAGGCCAGGGGGAACTAGCCAAAAACATTCAGTACTTC.